Following are 7 T cell receptor beta chains from one sample sequenced in a study of T-cell reconstitution after alpha-beta-depleted transplantation in children. The authors prepared the TCRbeta library with unique molecular identifiers. Via MiXCR, TCRdb re-called the PCR reads, giving one row per CDR3 protein. The table has around 960,000 distinct CDR3 sequences, less than 30% seen once. Sequencing was performed on PBMCs, mostly from graft donor cells, taken 360 days after TCRalphabeta/CD19-depleted stem cell transplant. These receptors all stem from a boy less than two years old who had a stem cell transplant for SCID, so the T cells may come from the graft donor.

The chain is built from TRBV3-1 and TRBJ1-1; D may be TRBD1 (5 bases). Trimming removed 4 bases from V and 5 bases from J, with 23 bases in between. Germline V lookup: CDR1 LGHDT, CDR2 YNNKEL (reference sequence). This CDR3 has 17 amino acids. DNA for the CDR3: TGTGCCAGCAGCCGAGTCCTCCGGGACCCTCGGCGGACTGAAGCTTTCTTT. This sequence encodes CASSRVLRDPRRTEAFF. Complete variable domain (other parts from reference TRBV3-1 and TRBJ1-1): DTAVSQTPKYLVTQMGNDKSIKCEQNLGHDTMYWYKQDSKKFLKIMFSYNNKELIINETVPNRFSPKSPDKAHLNLHINSLELGDSAVYFCASSRVLRDPRRTEAFFGQGTRLTVV.

This clonotype has a handful of counts. The rearrangement joins TRBV4-1 to TRBJ2-5; tentatively, D is TRBD1 or TRBD2 (5 bases each). The CDR3 contains 14 residues. CDR1 and CDR2 from the germline V gene are MGHRA and YSYEKL. Trimming removed 3 bases at V and 4 bases at J, with 12 bases between. The CDR3 DNA reads TGCGCCAGCAGCCACAACTTGAGGGGAGAGACCCAGTACTTC. It codes for CASSHNLRGETQYF.

The V and J genes are TRBV10-3 and TRBJ2-5, with D unresolved. Germline V gene data show CDR1 as ENHRY and CDR2 as SYGVKD. V was shortened by 4 bases and J by 2 bases, with 8 bases between the two germline ends. There are 13 residues in the CDR3. DNA of the CDR3: TGTGCCATCAGTGCGCGGTCTCAAGAGACCCAGTACTTC. Translation gives CAISARSQETQYF.

CDR3 loop: CSGISGDNNEQFF. As DNA, the CDR3 is TGCAGCGGGATCAGCGGAGATAACAATGAGCAGTTCTTC. The rearrangement links TRBV29-1 to TRBJ2-1, with D perhaps TRBD2 (5 bases). V lost 7 bases, J lost 5 bases, and 15 bases lay in between. Germline CDR1 is SQVTM and CDR2 is ANQGSEA. This CDR3 has 13 amino acids.

V gene TRBV4-1 combines with J gene TRBJ2-1, with TRBD2 identical over 8 bases. Trimming removed 2 bases from V and 1 base from J; junction bases left unmatched: 13. Germline CDR1 reads MGHRA; CDR2 reads YSYEKL. The CDR3 consists of 19 residues. In DNA, the CDR3 is TGCGCCAGCAGCCAAAAGTTTCCCTCGGGGGGGGTTTCCTACAATGAGCAGTTCTTC. As protein: CASSQKFPSGGVSYNEQFF.

The V and J genes are TRBV6-5 and TRBJ2-7; possibly TRBD1 or TRBD2 for D (5 bases each). CDR3 size: 15 residues. V shed 4 bases and J shed 1 base, with 14 bases lying between them. CDR1 and CDR2 from the germline V gene are MNHEY and SVGAGI. CDR3 sequence (DNA): TGTGCCAGCAGTTTCCACCGGGACCGATCCTACGAGCAGTACTTC. This sequence encodes CASSFHRDRSYEQYF.

In its sample, this clonotype was seen a few times. The chain joins TRBV9 to TRBJ2-1, with D perhaps matching TRBD2 (7 bases). CDR1 is SGDLS and CDR2 is YYNGEE in the germline V gene. The CDR3 covers 17 residues. V gave up 0 bases and J gave up 6 bases, with 19 bases separating them. The chain's CDR3 is CASSVVAGGQGSNEQFF. CDR3 DNA sequence: TGTGCCAGCAGCGTAGTGGCCGGGGGGCAGGGAAGCAATGAGCAGTTCTTC.